These 30 T cell receptor beta chains share one sample of origin, sequenced in a study of cytomegalovirus exposure and HLA in healthy donors. Vbeta (60) and Jbeta (13) primers were used in the PCR. Libraries were prepared by immunoSEQ multiplex PCR; TCRdb keeps only in-frame clonotypes and omits some of them. Found here are fewer than 200,000 clones, around 85% of them singletons; the top ten hold less than 2.5%. Sequencing was carried out using PBMCs. The receptors originated from a male donor in good health and CMV-seronegative.

The rearrangement links TRBV7-2 to TRBJ2-2; no reliable D call. Trimming shortened V by 3 bases and J by 6 bases, and 8 bases separated the two germline ends. Germline CDR1 is SGHTA and CDR2 is FQGNSA. The CDR3 runs to 13 residues. Written as DNA, the CDR3 is TGTGCCAGCAGCTTTAGTGTTTCCGGGGAGCTGTTTTTT. Translating gives CASSFSVSGELFF.

This chain uses TRBV10-3 with TRBJ1-1, with D unresolved. The CDR3 has 11 residues. The V and J ends lost 6 bases and 11 bases respectively, with 13 bases between them. CDR1 and CDR2 (germline): ENHRY, SYGVKD. This CDR3 is CAIRGAQKAFF. DNA of the CDR3: TGTGCCATCAGGGGAGCTCAGAAGGCTTTCTTT.

The chain carries TRBV18 and TRBJ2-6, with 9 bases lining up with TRBD1. With V trimmed by 4 bases and J by 2 bases, 3 bases remained unmatched. CDR3 length equals 16 residues. CDR1 is KGHSH and CDR2 is LQKENI in the germline V gene. CDR3 residues: CASSLRQGAGANVLTF. In DNA form, the CDR3 reads TGTGCCAGCTCACTCCGACAGGGGGCTGGGGCCAACGTCCTGACTTTC. Drawing the rest from reference TRBV18 and TRBJ2-6, the complete variable domain is NAGVMQNPRHLVRRRGQEARLRCSPMKGHSHVYWYRQLPEEGLKFMVYLQKENIIDESGMPKERFSAEFPKEGPSILRIQQVVRGDSAAYFCASSLRQGAGANVLTFGAGSRLTVL.

This sequence joins TRBV9 and TRBJ2-5; 7 bases fit TRBD1. Per the germline V gene, CDR1 is SGDLS and CDR2 is YYNGEE. CDR3 length: 15 residues. V lost 4 bases to trimming and J lost 2 bases; unmatched junction nucleotides: 8. The CDR3 DNA follows: TGTGCCAGCAGCCCCACACCGGGACAGCAAGAGACCCAGTACTTC. This gives the protein CASSPTPGQQETQYF.

The chain employs TRBV20-1 and TRBJ1-1, with D maybe TRBD1 (6 bases). This CDR3 region has 11 residues. The V gene's germline CDR1 is DFQATT and CDR2 SNEGSKA (reference sequence). Trimming cost V 7 bases and J 10 bases, with 16 bases left between them. The CDR3 region is CSVRGGGVAFF. The CDR3 coding sequence is TGCAGTGTCAGGGGAGGGGGGGTAGCTTTCTTT.

The J gene is TRBJ2-7, the V gene TRBV6-1, with TRBD1 identical over 10 bases. The CDR3 is 13 residues long. CDR1 MNHNS and CDR2 SASEGT come from the germline V gene. With V trimmed by 5 bases and J by 6 bases, 4 bases remained unmatched. The chain's CDR3 is CASSLTGGFEQYF. As DNA, the CDR3 is TGTGCCAGCAGTTTGACAGGGGGCTTCGAGCAGTACTTC.

The gene calls are TRBV27 and TRBJ1-5, with TRBD1 matching 7 bases. Per the germline V gene, CDR1 is MNHEY and CDR2 is SMNVEV (reference sequence). J gave up 6 bases and V 5 bases, and 7 bases lay outside the gene matches. This CDR3 region has 14 residues. The CDR3 is CASSPGQSPQPQHF. The CDR3 DNA is TGTGCCAGCAGTCCGGGACAGTCACCTCAGCCCCAGCATTTT.

The chain is built from TRBV6-5 and TRBJ1-1; maybe TRBD1 (5 bases). Per the germline V gene, CDR1 is MNHEY and CDR2 is SVGAGI. Trimming left V 6 bases short and J 8 bases short, with 13 bases between. The CDR3 spans 12 residues. The chain's CDR3 is CASSSTGREAFF. For the CDR3, the DNA is TGTGCCAGCAGCTCCACAGGACGCGAAGCTTTCTTT.

The chain has TRBV5-6 and TRBJ2-5, with a tentative D call TRBD1 (6 bases). Looked up from germline, CDR1 is SGHDT and CDR2 is YYEEEE. The CDR3 length is 13 residues. V gave up 5 bases and J gave up 4 bases, with 12 bases separating them. CDR3 loop: CASRIKQGETQYF. The CDR3 nucleotides are TGTGCCAGCAGAATCAAACAGGGAGAGACCCAGTACTTC.

The V and J genes are TRBV30 and TRBJ1-6, with D possibly TRBD1 on 5 matching bases. From germline, CDR1 is GTSNPN and CDR2 SVGIG (reference sequence). The CDR3 sequence is 14 residues long. Trimming stripped 0 bases from V and 14 bases from J, with 17 bases between. This CDR3 reads CAWSVGRTSLALHF. CDR3 nucleotide sequence: TGTGCCTGGAGTGTAGGGCGGACAAGTTTGGCCCTCCACTTT.

The chain couples TRBV14 to TRBJ2-1; 8 bases map to TRBD2. The germline CDR1 and CDR2 sequences are SGHDN and FVKESK. This CDR3 region has 17 residues. Losses at the gene ends were 0 bases for V and 7 bases for J; bases not matched to a gene: 11. CDR3 DNA: TGTGCCAGCAGCCAAGAGAGGCGGGGGGCCTATAAGAATGAGCAGTTCTTC. Its protein product is CASSQERRGAYKNEQFF.

The J gene is TRBJ2-3, the V gene TRBV5-4; D might be TRBD1 (5 bases). The CDR3 covers 12 residues. The V end lost 3 bases, the J end lost 4 bases, and 6 bases lay between the germline ends. CDR1 is SGHNT and CDR2 is YYREEE in the germline V gene (reference sequence). The CDR3 DNA reads as TGTGCCAGCAGCTCACAGGCAGATACGCAGTATTTT. This encodes CASSSQADTQYF.

This chain connects TRBV4-3 to TRBJ1-6, with a weak D call TRBD1 (5 bases). Germline CDR1 reads LGHNA; CDR2 reads YSLEER. V dropped 4 bases and J dropped 7 bases, with 14 bases sitting between them. This CDR3 is built from 15 residues. This CDR3 reads CASSRGAGSNSPLHF. The CDR3 region has the DNA TGCGCCAGCAGCCGCGGGGCAGGTTCGAATTCACCCCTCCACTTT.

This CDR3 reads CASSYITGPGVMGNEKLFF. The CDR3 nucleotides read TGTGCCAGCAGTTATATTACAGGGCCAGGAGTAATGGGTAATGAAAAACTGTTTTTT. The chain links TRBV13 to TRBJ1-4; weak D call: TRBD1 (6 bases). The germline V gene encodes CDR1 PRHDT and CDR2 FYEKMQ (reference sequence). V lost 6 bases and J 4 bases, leaving 27 bases between the germline ends. The CDR3 contains 19 residues.

This clone was observed a few times. J is TRBJ1-1 and V is TRBV2; D remains ambiguous. The CDR3 has 12 amino acids. CDR1 and CDR2 (germline): SNHLY, FYNNEI. Trimming took off 6 bases at V and 3 bases at J, with 8 bases between the two ends. The CDR3 DNA follows: TGTGCCAGCAGAGGAGATTACACTGAAGCTTTCTTT. Translating gives CASRGDYTEAFF.

This chain links TRBV10-2 with TRBJ1-5; TRBD1 matches at 9 bases. The CDR3 covers 16 residues. Germline-derived CDR1 and CDR2 are WSHSY and SAAADI. J was trimmed by 6 bases and V by 0 bases; bases with no gene match: 6. The CDR3 sequence: CASSESLGQGRQPQHF. In DNA, the CDR3 is TGCGCCAGCAGTGAGTCATTGGGACAGGGCCGTCAGCCCCAGCATTTT.

The V and J genes are TRBV18 and TRBJ2-7; 10 nucleotides align to TRBD1. CDR3 length equals 14 residues. The ends lost 6 bases at V and 4 bases at J; junction bases unmatched: 6. CDR1 is KGHSH and CDR2 is LQKENI in the germline V gene. The CDR3 nucleotides read TGTGCCAGCTCTCCGCGGACAGGGGGTTACGAGCAGTACTTC. Amino acids: CASSPRTGGYEQYF. Drawing the rest from reference TRBV18 and TRBJ2-7, the complete variable domain is NAGVMQNPRHLVRRRGQEARLRCSPMKGHSHVYWYRQLPEEGLKFMVYLQKENIIDESGMPKERFSAEFPKEGPSILRIQQVVRGDSAAYFCASSPRTGGYEQYFGPGTRLTVT.

The rearrangement uses TRBV9 and TRBJ1-2; TRBD1 matches at 7 bases. V dropped 4 bases and J dropped 8; count of bases not matched to a gene: 2. This CDR3 is 11 amino acids long. Germline CDR1 reads SGDLS; CDR2 reads YYNGEE. In nucleotides, the CDR3 is TGTGCCAGCAGCACCAGGGGGGGCTACACCTTC. Its protein is CASSTRGGYTF.

J is TRBJ1-5 and V is TRBV7-9; D is ambiguous. The ends were cut back, 5 bases at V and 2 bases at J, with 10 bases in the middle. This CDR3 has 14 amino acids. Germline V gene sequence: CDR1 SEHNR, CDR2 FQNEAQ (reference sequence). CDR3 region: CASSPAAGNQPQHF. The CDR3 DNA follows: TGTGCCAGCAGCCCAGCGGCAGGCAATCAGCCCCAGCATTTT.

The chain employs TRBV13 and TRBJ2-3; the D gene is possibly TRBD1 (5 bases). Germline V lookup: CDR1 PRHDT, CDR2 FYEKMQ (reference sequence). This CDR3 spans 19 amino acids. V was pared by 6 bases and J by 5 bases, with 30 bases between. CDR3 residues: CASSPSPMCQGTLQDTQYF. For the CDR3, the DNA is TGTGCCAGCAGTCCCTCACCAATGTGTCAGGGCACTCTTCAAGATACGCAGTATTTT.

This clone was observed a single time. The chain recombines TRBV7-8 with TRBJ1-2, with 7 bases fitting TRBD1. The ends lost 5 bases at V and 0 bases at J; junction bases unmatched: 12. The germline CDR1 and CDR2 sequences are SGHVS and FQNEAQ. The CDR3 totals 17 residues. The CDR3 coding sequence is TGTGCCAGCAGCCTCCGTGGGGACAGTGTTACTAACTATGGCTACACCTTC. Translated: CASSLRGDSVTNYGYTF. Combining the CDR3 with reference TRBV7-8 and TRBJ1-2 gives the whole variable domain GAGVSQSPRYKVAKRGQDVALRCDPISGHVSLFWYQQALGQGPEFLTYFQNEAQLDKSGLPSDRFFAERPEGSVSTLKIQRTQQEDSAVYLCASSLRGDSVTNYGYTFGSGTRLTVV.

This rearrangement joins TRBV5-4 to TRBJ1-2; D remains unclear. The CDR3 spans 16 residues. Looked up from germline, CDR1 is SGHNT and CDR2 is YYREEE (reference sequence). The V end lost 1 base, the J end lost 6 bases, and 19 bases lay between the germline ends. CDR3 sequence reads: CASSLFPRQRANGYTF. Written as DNA, the CDR3 is TGTGCCAGCAGCTTGTTCCCCAGGCAGAGAGCTAATGGCTACACCTTC.

V and J are TRBV6-6 and TRBJ1-5; 8 bases align to TRBD1. Germline CDR1 and CDR2: MNHNY and SVGAGI (reference sequence). The CDR3 runs 14 residues. V dropped 2 bases and J dropped 6; count of bases not matched to a gene: 3. This CDR3 is CASSYGTGGQPQHF. CDR3 coding DNA: TGTGCCAGCAGTTACGGAACAGGGGGTCAGCCCCAGCATTTT.

This chain uses TRBV6-5 with TRBJ2-5; possibly TRBD1 for D (6 bases). Germline CDR1 and CDR2: MNHEY and SVGAGI. Trimming cost V 3 bases and J 1 base, with 9 bases left between them. There are 14 residues in the CDR3. The CDR3 reads CASSYGQLQETQYF. In nucleotides, the CDR3 is TGTGCCAGCAGTTATGGACAGCTCCAAGAGACCCAGTACTTC.

The V and J genes are TRBV4-1 and TRBJ1-5; 9 bases map to TRBD1. Trimming cost V 0 bases and J 7 bases; bases outside gene matches: 10. The CDR3 extends over 17 amino acids. Germline values: CDR1 MGHRA, CDR2 YSYEKL. In nucleotides, the CDR3 is TGCGCCAGCAGCCAAGATTCCCGGGACAGGGCGGAACAGCCCCAGCATTTT. As protein: CASSQDSRDRAEQPQHF.

This sequence joins TRBV6-1 and TRBJ1-2, with unresolved D. The CDR3 has 13 amino acids. V gave up 1 base and J gave up 7 bases, with 10 bases separating them. Germline assignment: CDR1 MNHNS and CDR2 SASEGT. As DNA, the CDR3 is TGTGCCAGCAGTGAAGGTGGGAGGGTTGGCTACACCTTC. Its translation: CASSEGGRVGYTF.

V usage is TRBV10-3 and J usage is TRBJ2-5, with 8 bases that match TRBD2. With V trimmed by 2 bases and J by 4 bases, 0 bases remained unmatched. The CDR3 consists of 13 residues. Germline V gene sequence: CDR1 ENHRY, CDR2 SYGVKD. The CDR3 here is CAISERGGETQYF. CDR3 DNA sequence: TGTGCCATCAGTGAGCGGGGGGGAGAGACCCAGTACTTC.

V gene TRBV13 combines with J gene TRBJ1-2; D might be TRBD1 (5 bases). CDR1 PRHDT and CDR2 FYEKMQ come from the germline V gene (reference sequence). V shed 1 base and J shed 8 bases, with 26 bases lying between them. CDR3 length: 18 residues. In DNA form, the CDR3 reads TGTGCCAGCAGCTTAGAAGGGCAGGGAAGCAAAGATTTCGAGGGCTACACCTTC. Translation gives CASSLEGQGSKDFEGYTF.

CDR3 in DNA: TGTGCCAGCAGCCCAGCCCGGACAGGGCTGAACACTGAAGCTTTCTTT. It codes for CASSPARTGLNTEAFF. The genes are TRBV7-9 and TRBJ1-1; the match to TRBD1 covers 8 bases. Germline lookup yields CDR1 SEHNR and CDR2 FQNEAQ (reference sequence). Trimming removed 5 bases from V and 0 bases from J; junction bases left unmatched: 8. CDR3 size: 16 residues.

CDR3 sequence (DNA): TGTGCCAGCCTACCCGGACAGGGCAATGAGCAGTTCTTC. Its protein product is CASLPGQGNEQFF. The rearrangement links TRBV25-1 to TRBJ2-1, with TRBD1 identical over 8 bases. From germline, CDR1 is MGHDK and CDR2 SYGVNS. This CDR3 region has 13 residues. V shed 8 bases and J 6 bases; nucleotides not matched to a gene: 6.